Listed below are T cell receptor beta chains from one sample, sequenced in a study of shared clonotypes between healthy human individuals. Produced via immunoSEQ multiplex PCR; TCRdb's table is partial and in-frame only. This sample has under 600,000 clones, with approximately 95% found just once. The sequenced sample consisted of naive CD4+ T cells sorted from blood. Source of these receptors: a woman between 25 and 40 years old in good health. Both conserved end residues are part of each CDR3. Fields, in order: J gene, D gene, clone size, V gene, CDR3 DNA, CDR3 protein. D genes are given only for firm matches. Size is omitted from some rows. Given values are once, few, many or a class for expanded clones.

>TRBJ2-1|NA|NA|TRBV29-1
TGCAGCGCGGTAGGGGGAGTGGATGAGCAGTTCTTC
CSAVGGVDEQFF
>TRBJ2-3|TRBD2|NA|TRBV27
TGTGCCACCTCTTCTCCGGGACTAGGGTTAGATACGCAGTATTTT
CATSSPGLGLDTQYF
>TRBJ1-5|TRBD1|NA|TRBV2
TGTGCCAGCAGACAGGGGGCCAATCAGCCCCAGCATTTT
CASRQGANQPQHF
>TRBJ2-2|NA|NA|TRBV5-1
TGCGCCAGCAGCCCAACAGGGTCCGGGGAGCTGTTTTTT
CASSPTGSGELFF
>TRBJ1-1|NA|NA|TRBV19
TGTGCCAGTAGAGGGACCTCCTTGAACACTGAAGCTTTCTTT
CASRGTSLNTEAFF
>TRBJ1-1|NA|once|TRBV28
TGTGCCAGCAGCCACGACCCGACGAGGACTGAAGCTTTCTTT
CASSHDPTRTEAFF
>TRBJ2-4|NA|NA|TRBV14
TGTGCCAGCAGCCAAGATCGCGGGGTAGCCAAAAACATTCAGTACTTC
CASSQDRGVAKNIQYF
>TRBJ1-3|NA|NA|TRBV9
TGTGCCAGCAGCGCCTTAGGGCAGGGAAGAACTGGAAACACCATATATTTT
CASSALGQGRTGNTIYF
>TRBJ2-6|NA|NA|TRBV19
TGTGCCAGTAGTATGAGGCAATCTGGGGCCAACGTCCTGACTTTC
CASSMRQSGANVLTF
>TRBJ2-7|NA|NA|TRBV29-1
TGCAGCGTTGCCAGGGATTCCTACGAGCAGTACTTC
CSVARDSYEQYF
>TRBJ2-7|NA|NA|TRBV7-2
TGTGCCAGCAGCTCGCGGGCGGGGTATGGTTACGAGCAGTACTTC
CASSSRAGYGYEQYF
>TRBJ2-7|NA|NA|TRBV6-1
TGTGCCAGCAGTCGCTCCTACGAGCAGTACTTC
CASSRSYEQYF
>TRBJ1-5|NA|NA|TRBV19
TGTGCCAGTAGTATCAGGGTTTATCAGCCCCAGCATTTT
CASSIRVYQPQHF
>TRBJ1-2|NA|NA|TRBV7-3
TGTGCCTCCGGGGGGCCGACGACCTATGGCTACACCTTC
CASGGPTTYGYTF
>TRBJ1-5|NA|few|TRBV2
TGTGCCAGCAGTATCCAGGGCCTTAGCAATCAGCCCCAGCATTTT
CASSIQGLSNQPQHF
>TRBJ1-2|NA|NA|TRBV27
TGTGCCAGCAAACCGGGGGGGCCGGGGGATGTCTATGGCTACACCTTC
CASKPGGPGDVYGYTF
>TRBJ1-5|NA|once|TRBV18
TGTGCCAGCTCACCACCCGGGGGTTGGCCCCAGCATTTT
CASSPPGGWPQHF
>TRBJ2-2|NA|NA|TRBV11-3
TGTGCCAGCAGCTTAGGCGGGAACACCGGGGAGCTGTTTTTT
CASSLGGNTGELFF
>TRBJ1-3|NA|NA|TRBV5-1
TGCGCCAGCAGCTTGAGCGGGCAGAGCTCTGGAAACACCATATATTTT
CASSLSGQSSGNTIYF
>TRBJ2-1|TRBD2|NA|TRBV29-1
TGCAGCGCCACCCCGGGACTAGCGGGAAAAAACTCCTACAATGAGCAGTTCTTC
CSATPGLAGKNSYNEQFF
>TRBJ1-4|TRBD1|NA|TRBV30
TGTGCCTGGAATAGGGACAGCCGGAATGAAAAACTGTTTTTT
CAWNRDSRNEKLFF
>TRBJ2-7|TRBD1|NA|TRBV10-2
TGCGCCAGCAGTTTTCCGGGACAGGGGACCTACGAGCAGTACTTC
CASSFPGQGTYEQYF
>TRBJ1-1|TRBD1|NA|TRBV11-2
TGTGCCAGCAGCTGGACAGGGGTCGGCACTGAAGCTTTCTTT
CASSWTGVGTEAFF
>TRBJ2-5|NA|NA|TRBV4-1
TGCGCCAGCAGCCAATATTCTCGGGAGACCCAGTACTTC
CASSQYSRETQYF
>TRBJ1-5|TRBD1|NA|TRBV27
TGTGCCAGCAGTCCAAGACCTCGACAGGGCGGTTGGCGCAATCAGCCCCAGCATTTT
CASSPRPRQGGWRNQPQHF
>TRBJ2-5|NA|NA|TRBV7-3
TGTGCCACCAACGGACCAGGTTGGCAGGGCGCAGAGACCCAGTACTTC
CATNGPGWQGAETQYF
>TRBJ2-7|NA|NA|TRBV5-5
TGTGCCAGCAGCCCCCGGGCTGCCTACGAGCAGTACTTC
CASSPRAAYEQYF
>TRBJ2-7|TRBD1|NA|TRBV29-1
TGCAGCGTTGTTTCTGGGACAGGGATCAACGAGCAGTACTTC
CSVVSGTGINEQYF
>TRBJ2-1|NA|NA|TRBV5-4
TGTGCCAGCAAGGGACCCAACGACTCCTACAATGAGCAGTTCTTC
CASKGPNDSYNEQFF
>TRBJ2-5|TRBD2|once|TRBV7-9
TGTGCCAGCAGCCTAGCGGGAGGGCGGGAGACCCAGTACTTC
CASSLAGGRETQYF
>TRBJ1-2|TRBD1|NA|TRBV9
TGTGCCAGCAGCCCTACGACAGGGTCTTATGGCTACACCTTC
CASSPTTGSYGYTF
>TRBJ2-5|TRBD2|NA|TRBV14
TGTGCCAGCAGCGACCGGACTAGCGGGATCCAAGAGACCCAGTACTTC
CASSDRTSGIQETQYF
>TRBJ2-1|TRBD2|once|TRBV11-3
TGTGCCAGCAGCCCGTCCGGGACTAGCGGGAGCTATGAGCAGTTCTTC
CASSPSGTSGSYEQFF
>TRBJ2-7|NA|few|TRBV7-9
TGTGCCAGCAGCGCCCGCCCGGCAGGGGCGTACGAGCAGTACTTC
CASSARPAGAYEQYF
>TRBJ1-1|TRBD1|NA|TRBV11-2
TGTGCCAGCAGCTCAGGACAGGGTGAAGCTTTCTTT
CASSSGQGEAFF